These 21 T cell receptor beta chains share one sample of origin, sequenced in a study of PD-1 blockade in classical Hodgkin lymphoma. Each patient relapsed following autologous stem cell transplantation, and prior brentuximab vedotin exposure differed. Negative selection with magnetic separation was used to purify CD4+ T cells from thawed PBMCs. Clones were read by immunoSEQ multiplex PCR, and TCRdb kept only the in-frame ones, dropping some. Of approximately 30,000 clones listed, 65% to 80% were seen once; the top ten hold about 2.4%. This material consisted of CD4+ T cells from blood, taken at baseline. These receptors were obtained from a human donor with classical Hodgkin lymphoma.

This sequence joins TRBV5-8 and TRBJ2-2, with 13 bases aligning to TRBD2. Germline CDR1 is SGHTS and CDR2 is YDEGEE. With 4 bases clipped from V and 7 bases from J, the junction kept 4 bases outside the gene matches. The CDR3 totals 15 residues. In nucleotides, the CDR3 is TGTGCCAGCAGCCAGGGGACTAGCGGGGACGGGGAGCTGTTTTTT. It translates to CASSQGTSGDGELFF.

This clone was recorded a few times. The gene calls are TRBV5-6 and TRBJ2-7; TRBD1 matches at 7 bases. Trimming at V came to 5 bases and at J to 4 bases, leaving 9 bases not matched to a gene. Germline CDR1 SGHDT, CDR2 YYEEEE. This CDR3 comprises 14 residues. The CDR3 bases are TGTGCCAGCAGGCGACAGGGTGGAGAGTACGAGCAGTACTTC. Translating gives CASRRQGGEYEQYF.

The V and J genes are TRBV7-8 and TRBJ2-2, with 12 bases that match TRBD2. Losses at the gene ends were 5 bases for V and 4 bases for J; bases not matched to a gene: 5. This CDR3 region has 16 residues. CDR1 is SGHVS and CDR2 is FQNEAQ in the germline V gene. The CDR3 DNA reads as TGTGCCAGCAGCGTACTAGCGGGGGGCCCCACCGGGGAGCTGTTTTTT. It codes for CASSVLAGGPTGELFF.

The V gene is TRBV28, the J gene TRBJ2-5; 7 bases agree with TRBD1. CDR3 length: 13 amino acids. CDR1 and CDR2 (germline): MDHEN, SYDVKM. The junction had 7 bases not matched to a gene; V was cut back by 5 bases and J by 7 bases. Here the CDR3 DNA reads TGTGCCAGCAGTGACGCAGGGGGATGGACCCAGTACTTC. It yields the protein CASSDAGGWTQYF.

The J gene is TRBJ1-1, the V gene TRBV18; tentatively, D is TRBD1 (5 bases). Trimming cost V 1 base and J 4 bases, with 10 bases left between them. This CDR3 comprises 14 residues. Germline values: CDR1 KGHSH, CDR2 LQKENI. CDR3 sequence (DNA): TGTGCCAGCTCACCACAGCAGCAGGGCACTGAAGCTTTCTTT. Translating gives CASSPQQQGTEAFF.

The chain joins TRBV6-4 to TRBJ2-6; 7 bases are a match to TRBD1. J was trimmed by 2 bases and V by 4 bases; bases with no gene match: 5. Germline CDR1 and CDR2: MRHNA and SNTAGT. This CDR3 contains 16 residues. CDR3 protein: CASSGQGGAGANVLTF. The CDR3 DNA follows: TGTGCCAGCAGTGGACAGGGTGGGGCTGGGGCCAACGTCCTGACTTTC.

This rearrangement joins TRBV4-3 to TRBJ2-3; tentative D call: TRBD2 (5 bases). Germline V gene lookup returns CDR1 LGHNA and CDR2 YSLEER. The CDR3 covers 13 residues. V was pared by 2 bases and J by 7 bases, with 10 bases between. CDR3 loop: CASSQTLENTQYF. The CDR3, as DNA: TGCGCCAGCAGCCAAACACTAGAAAATACGCAGTATTTT.

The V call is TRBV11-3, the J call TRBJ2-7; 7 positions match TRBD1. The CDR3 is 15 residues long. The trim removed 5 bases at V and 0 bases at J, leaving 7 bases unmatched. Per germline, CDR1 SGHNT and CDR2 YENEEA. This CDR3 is CASSPGQHRSYEQYF. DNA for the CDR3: TGTGCCAGCAGCCCGGGACAGCACCGCTCCTACGAGCAGTACTTC.

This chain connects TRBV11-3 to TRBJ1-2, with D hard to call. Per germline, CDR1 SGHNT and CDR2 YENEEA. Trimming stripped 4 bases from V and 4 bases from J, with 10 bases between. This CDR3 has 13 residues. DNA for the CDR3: TGTGCCAGCAGCTCCAAAGTAGGCTATGGCTACACCTTC. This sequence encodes CASSSKVGYGYTF.

The CDR3 coding sequence is TGTGCCAGCAGTGACGCGCTCGGAACTGAAGCTTTCTTT. It is translated as CASSDALGTEAFF. This sequence joins TRBV6-5 and TRBJ1-1, with D hard to call. Between the trimmed V and J ends, which lost 5 bases and 5 bases, there was a span of 12 bases. The CDR3 extends over 13 amino acids. Per germline, CDR1 MNHEY and CDR2 SVGAGI.

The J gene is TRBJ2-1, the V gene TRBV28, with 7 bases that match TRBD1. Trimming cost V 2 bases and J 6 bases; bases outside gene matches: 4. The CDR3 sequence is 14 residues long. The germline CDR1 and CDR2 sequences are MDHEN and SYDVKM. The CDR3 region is CASSLPRGFNEQFF. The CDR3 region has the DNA TGTGCCAGCAGTTTACCCAGGGGGTTCAATGAGCAGTTCTTC.

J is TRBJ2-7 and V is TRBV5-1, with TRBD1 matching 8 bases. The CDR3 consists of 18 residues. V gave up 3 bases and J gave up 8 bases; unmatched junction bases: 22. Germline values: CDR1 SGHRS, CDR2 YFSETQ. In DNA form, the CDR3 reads TGCGCCAGCAGCTGGATACAGGGGGTCCGAGAGAAAACTACGAAGCAGTACTTC. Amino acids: CASSWIQGVREKTTKQYF.

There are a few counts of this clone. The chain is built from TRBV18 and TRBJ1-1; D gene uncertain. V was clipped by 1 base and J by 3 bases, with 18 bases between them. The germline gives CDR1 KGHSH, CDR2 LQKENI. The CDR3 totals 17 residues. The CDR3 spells CASSPLPTGWVDTEAFF. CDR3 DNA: TGTGCCAGCTCACCACTTCCCACCGGTTGGGTGGACACTGAAGCTTTCTTT. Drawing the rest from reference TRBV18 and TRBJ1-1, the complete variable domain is NAGVMQNPRHLVRRRGQEARLRCSPMKGHSHVYWYRQLPEEGLKFMVYLQKENIIDESGMPKERFSAEFPKEGPSILRIQQVVRGDSAAYFCASSPLPTGWVDTEAFFGQGTRLTVV.

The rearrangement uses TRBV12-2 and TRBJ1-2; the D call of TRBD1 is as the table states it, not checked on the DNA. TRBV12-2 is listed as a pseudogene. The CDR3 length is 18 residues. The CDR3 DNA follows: TGTGCAAGTCGCTTAAGGTGGGACAGGGGCGAAGCTAACTATGGCTACACCTTC. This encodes CASRLRWDRGEANYGYTF.

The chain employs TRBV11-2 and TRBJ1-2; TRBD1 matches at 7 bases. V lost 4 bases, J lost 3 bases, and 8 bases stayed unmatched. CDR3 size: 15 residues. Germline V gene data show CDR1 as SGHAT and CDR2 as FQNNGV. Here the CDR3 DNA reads TGTGCCAGCAGCTGGGTACAGGGGTCGCACTATGGCTACACCTTC. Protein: CASSWVQGSHYGYTF.

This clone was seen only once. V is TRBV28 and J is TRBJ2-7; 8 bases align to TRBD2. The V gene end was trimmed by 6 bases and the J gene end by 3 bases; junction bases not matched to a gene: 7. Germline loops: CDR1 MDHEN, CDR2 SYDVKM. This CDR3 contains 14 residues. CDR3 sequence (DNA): TGTGCCAGCAGGGGCGGGGGGACACTCTACGAGCAGTACTTC. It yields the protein CASRGGGTLYEQYF. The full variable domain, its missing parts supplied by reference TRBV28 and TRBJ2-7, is DVKVTQSSRYLVKRTGEKVFLECVQDMDHENMFWYRQDPGLGLRLIYFSYDVKMKEKGDIPEGYSVSREKKERFSLILESASTNQTSMYLCASRGGGTLYEQYFGPGTRLTVT.

CDR3 amino acids: CASSLLGQGQETQYF. CDR3 nucleotides: TGCGCCAGCAGCTTGCTTGGACAGGGCCAAGAGACCCAGTACTTC. The chain couples TRBV5-1 to TRBJ2-5; 8 bases are shared with TRBD1. Unmatched junction bases numbered 3, after V lost 1 base and J lost 1 base. The CDR3 spans 15 residues. In germline, CDR1 is SGHRS, CDR2 YFSETQ.

The CDR3 spells CASSDGIAGGNTGELFF. The CDR3 coding sequence is TGTGCCAGCAGCGACGGAATAGCGGGGGGGAACACCGGGGAGCTGTTTTTT. The rearrangement joins TRBV9 to TRBJ2-2, with 10 bases fitting TRBD2. The CDR3 totals 17 residues. Looked up from germline, CDR1 is SGDLS and CDR2 is YYNGEE. The V and J ends lost 3 bases and 1 base, in that order; junction bases with no gene match: 6.

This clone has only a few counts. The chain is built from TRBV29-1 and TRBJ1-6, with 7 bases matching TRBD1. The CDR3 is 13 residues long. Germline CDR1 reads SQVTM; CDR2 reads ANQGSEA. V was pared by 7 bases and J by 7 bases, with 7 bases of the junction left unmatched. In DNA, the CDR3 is TGCAGCGAGAGTCACAGGGGCAATTCACCCCTCCACTTT. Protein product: CSESHRGNSPLHF.

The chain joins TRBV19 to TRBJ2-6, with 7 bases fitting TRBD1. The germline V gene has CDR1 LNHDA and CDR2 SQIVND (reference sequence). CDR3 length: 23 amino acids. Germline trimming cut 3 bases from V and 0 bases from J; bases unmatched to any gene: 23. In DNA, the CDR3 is TGTGCCAGTAGTATGGGGCCTACAGGGGAAACTAAACGATTCTACTCTGGGGCCAACGTCCTGACTTTC. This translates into CASSMGPTGETKRFYSGANVLTF.

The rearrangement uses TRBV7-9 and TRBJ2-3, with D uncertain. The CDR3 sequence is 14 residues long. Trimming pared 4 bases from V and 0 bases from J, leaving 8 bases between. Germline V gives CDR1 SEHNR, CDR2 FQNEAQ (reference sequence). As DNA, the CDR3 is TGTGCCAGCAGCTCAAGTTTGAGCACAGATACGCAGTATTTT. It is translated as CASSSSLSTDTQYF.